A selection of T cell receptor beta chains follows, all from one sample in a study of early T cells in non-severe SARS-CoV-2 infection. Each CDR3 protein is one row after TCRdb ran MiXCR on the 5' RACE reads. The sample has 85,000 to 95,000 distinct CDR3 sequences; roughly 15% are singletons. Material: whole blood, obtained at baseline. These receptors were taken from an adult who was a healthcare worker with PCR-confirmed SARS-CoV-2 infection or an uninfected control (not recorded which). The CDR3 runs from the conserved cysteine through the conserved F or W. Fields, in order: V gene, D gene, J gene, clone size, CDR3 protein, CDR3 DNA. A D gene is named only where the DNA matches it firmly. Size tells how often a clone was seen (once, few, many) or the class of an expanded clone, and some rows leave it out.

TRBV20-1	NA	TRBJ2-7	many	CRAERRAYEQYF	TGCAGGGCCGAACGGAGGGCCTACGAGCAGTACTTC
TRBV6-4	NA	TRBJ2-3	few	CASSDRGASTDTQYF	TGTGCCAGCAGTGATCGGGGGGCTAGCACAGATACGCAGTATTTT
TRBV7-9	NA	TRBJ1-3	NA	CASSVTGSGNTIYF	TGTGCCAGCAGCGTCACAGGCTCTGGAAACACCATATATTTT
TRBV19	TRBD2	TRBJ2-7	NA	CASSPSGSFNYEQYF	TGTGCCAGTAGTCCTAGCGGGAGTTTTAACTACGAGCAGTACTTC
TRBV2	NA	TRBJ1-1	many	CASSGPVAANTEAFF	TGTGCCAGCAGTGGCCCTGTCGCCGCGAACACTGAAGCTTTCTTT
TRBV12-3/TRBV12-4	TRBD1	TRBJ2-1	NA	CASSRDRHNEQFF	TGTGCCAGCAGCCGGGACAGGCACAATGAGCAGTTCTTC
TRBV7-8	NA	TRBJ2-2	few	CASSNQNTGELFF	TGTGCCAGCAGCAACCAGAACACCGGGGAGCTGTTTTTT
TRBV4-1	NA	TRBJ2-1	NA	CASSQGGTVSYNEQFF	TGCGCCAGCAGCCAAGGGGGAACGGTTTCCTACAATGAGCAGTTCTTC
TRBV28	NA	TRBJ2-1	NA	CASSFNEQFF	TGTGCCAGCAGTTTTAATGAGCAGTTCTTC
TRBV28	NA	TRBJ2-7	few	CASSLPGYEQYF	TGTGCCAGCAGTTTACCGGGGTACGAGCAGTACTTC
TRBV20-1	NA	TRBJ2-1	few	CSARAGPNEQFF	TGCAGTGCTAGGGCAGGACCCAATGAGCAGTTCTTC
TRBV4-1	NA	TRBJ2-3	NA	CASSQEPGDDTQYF	TGCGCCAGCAGCCAAGAGCCGGGGGACGATACGCAGTATTTT
TRBV28	TRBD1	TRBJ2-1	many	CASSPYRGAYNEQFF	TGTGCCAGCAGTCCCTACAGGGGGGCCTACAATGAGCAGTTCTTC
TRBV19	TRBD2	TRBJ2-7	NA	CASSIGASGAAYEQYF	TGTGCCAGTAGTATAGGGGCTAGCGGGGCCGCCTACGAGCAGTACTTC
TRBV21-1	NA	TRBJ2-3	few	CASIPPRGSVRSDTQYF	TGTGCCAGCATCCCACCGAGGGGCAGCGTAAGGTCAGATACGCAGTATTTT
TRBV20-1	TRBD1	TRBJ2-4	few	CSARTHRGPLNIQYF	TGCAGTGCTAGAACCCACAGGGGTCCTCTGAACATTCAGTACTTC
TRBV6-1	NA	TRBJ1-2	few	CASSPGDYGYTF	TGTGCCAGCAGTCCGGGGGACTATGGCTACACCTTC
TRBV29-1	TRBD1	TRBJ2-7	NA	CSVQTGGYEQYF	TGCAGCGTACAGACAGGGGGCTACGAGCAGTACTTC
TRBV18	NA	TRBJ2-7	few	CASSDPPEQYF	TGTGCCAGCTCTGATCCGCCCGAGCAGTACTTC
TRBV20-1	NA	TRBJ2-3	NA	CSAIRSTDTQYF	TGCAGTGCTATCCGGAGCACAGATACGCAGTATTTT
TRBV20-1	NA	TRBJ2-1	NA	CSAPGHRGGGEQFF	TGCAGTGCCCCCGGGCATCGCGGTGGAGGTGAGCAGTTCTTC
TRBV20-1	NA	TRBJ2-1	few	CSARGSYNEQFF	TGCAGTGCTAGAGGGTCCTACAATGAGCAGTTCTTC
TRBV19	NA	TRBJ2-3	many	CASSPRGGHSTDTQYF	TGTGCCAGTAGTCCCAGGGGGGGGCACTCCACAGATACGCAGTATTTT
TRBV4-2	TRBD2	TRBJ2-3	NA	CASSQDSGGPEADTQYF	TGTGCCAGCAGCCAAGATTCGGGAGGGCCGGAGGCAGATACGCAGTATTTT
TRBV28	TRBD1	TRBJ2-2	NA	CASSPLTGGTGELFF	TGTGCCAGCAGTCCCTTGACAGGGGGCACCGGGGAGCTGTTTTTT
TRBV28	NA	TRBJ2-7	NA	CASSFRREQYF	TGTGCCAGCAGTTTTCGTCGCGAGCAGTACTTC
TRBV20-1	NA	TRBJ1-4	NA	CSAFNTNAATNEKLFF	TGCAGTGCTTTTAACACGAATGCGGCAACTAATGAAAAACTGTTTTTT
TRBV7-2	NA	TRBJ1-2	NA	CASTSRAVYNGYTF	TGTGCCAGCACTTCGAGGGCGGTATATAATGGCTACACCTTC
TRBV25-1	NA	TRBJ2-7	NA	CATLQGYEQYF	TGTGCCACCCTCCAGGGGTACGAGCAGTACTTC
TRBV7-6	NA	TRBJ2-5	NA	CASSWGPQRETQYF	TGTGCCAGCAGCTGGGGGCCACAACGGGAGACCCAGTACTTC
TRBV28	NA	TRBJ2-2	NA	CASRTIYVKELFF	TGTGCCAGCAGGACGATCTATGTTAAGGAGCTGTTTTTT
TRBV12-3/TRBV12-4	TRBD2	TRBJ2-1	NA	CASRHGTSGSYEQFF	TGTGCCAGCAGACACGGGACTAGCGGGAGCTATGAGCAGTTCTTC
TRBV28	NA	TRBJ2-7	NA	CASSGMTVGAYEQYF	TGTGCCAGCAGTGGGATGACAGTCGGGGCCTACGAGCAGTACTTC
TRBV20-1	TRBD2	TRBJ2-1	many	CSAKLAGVNEQFF	TGCAGTGCTAAACTAGCGGGCGTTAATGAGCAGTTCTTC
TRBV12-3/TRBV12-4	NA	TRBJ1-4	few	CASSVGPNEKLFF	TGTGCCAGCAGTGTAGGTCCAAATGAAAAACTGTTTTTT
TRBV4-1	NA	TRBJ1-4	NA	CASKGYANEKLFF	TGCGCCAGCAAGGGGTATGCTAATGAAAAACTGTTTTTT
TRBV6-4	TRBD2	TRBJ2-1	many	CASSGTSGSNEQFF	TGTGCCAGCAGTGGGACTAGCGGGAGCAATGAGCAGTTCTTC
TRBV15	NA	TRBJ2-5	NA	CATQAGGYSETQYF	TGTGCCACCCAGGCAGGGGGGTACTCGGAGACCCAGTACTTC
TRBV7-7	NA	TRBJ1-4	NA	CASSPSTDNEKLFF	TGTGCCAGCAGCCCCTCGACAGATAATGAAAAACTGTTTTTT
TRBV18	NA	TRBJ2-1	few	CASSPSQGTYNEQFF	TGTGCCAGCTCACCATCTCAGGGCACCTACAATGAGCAGTTCTTC
TRBV10-2	TRBD1	TRBJ1-2	NA	CASRTGEEGYTF	TGCGCCAGCAGGACAGGGGAAGAAGGCTACACCTTC
TRBV7-8	NA	TRBJ1-2	many	CASSLSPAGNYGYTF	TGTGCCAGCAGCTTGAGCCCGGCGGGTAACTATGGCTACACCTTC
TRBV20-1	NA	TRBJ2-3	few	CSAAGPTDTQYF	TGCAGTGCCGCGGGGCCCACAGATACGCAGTATTTT